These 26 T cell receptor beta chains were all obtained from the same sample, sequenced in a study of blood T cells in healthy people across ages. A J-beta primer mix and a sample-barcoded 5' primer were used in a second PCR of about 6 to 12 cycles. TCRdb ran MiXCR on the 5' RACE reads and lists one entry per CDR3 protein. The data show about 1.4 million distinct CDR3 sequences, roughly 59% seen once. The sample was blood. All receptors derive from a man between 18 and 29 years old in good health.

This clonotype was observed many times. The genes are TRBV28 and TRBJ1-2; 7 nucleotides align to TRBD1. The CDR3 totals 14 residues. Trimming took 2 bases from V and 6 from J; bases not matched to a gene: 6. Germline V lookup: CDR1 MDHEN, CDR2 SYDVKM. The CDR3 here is CASSLPTGPNGYTF. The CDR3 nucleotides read TGTGCCAGCAGTTTACCGACAGGGCCTAATGGCTACACCTTC.

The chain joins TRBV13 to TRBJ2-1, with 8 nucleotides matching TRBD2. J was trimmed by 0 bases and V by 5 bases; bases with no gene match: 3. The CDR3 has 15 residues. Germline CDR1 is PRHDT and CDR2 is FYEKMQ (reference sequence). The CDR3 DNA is TGTGCCAGCAGCGTGCGGGGGGACTCCTACAATGAGCAGTTCTTC. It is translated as CASSVRGDSYNEQFF. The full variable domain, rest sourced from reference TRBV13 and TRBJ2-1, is AAGVIQSPRHLIKEKRETATLKCYPIPRHDTVYWYQQGPGQDPQFLISFYEKMQSDKGSIPDRFSAQQFSDYHSELNMSSLELGDSALYFCASSVRGDSYNEQFFGPGTRLTVL.

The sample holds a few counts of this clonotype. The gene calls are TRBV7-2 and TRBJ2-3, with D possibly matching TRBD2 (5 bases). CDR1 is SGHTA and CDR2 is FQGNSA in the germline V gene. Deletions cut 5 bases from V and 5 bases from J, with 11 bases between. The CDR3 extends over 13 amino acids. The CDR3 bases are TGTGCCAGCAGCACCCTAGGAGGAGATACGCAGTATTTT. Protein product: CASSTLGGDTQYF.

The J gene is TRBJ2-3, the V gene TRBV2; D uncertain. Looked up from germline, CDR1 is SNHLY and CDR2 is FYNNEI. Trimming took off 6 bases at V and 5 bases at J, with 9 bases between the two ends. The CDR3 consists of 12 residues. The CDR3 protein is CASRLLGDTQYF. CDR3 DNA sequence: TGTGCCAGCAGACTCTTAGGAGATACGCAGTATTTT.

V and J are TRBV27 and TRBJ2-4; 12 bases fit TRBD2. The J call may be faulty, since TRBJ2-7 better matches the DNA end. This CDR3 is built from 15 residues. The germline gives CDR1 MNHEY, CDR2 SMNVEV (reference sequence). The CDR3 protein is CASSFGLAGIYEQYF. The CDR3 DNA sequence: TGTGCCAGCTCCTTTGGACTAGCGGGGATTTACGAGCAGTACTTC.

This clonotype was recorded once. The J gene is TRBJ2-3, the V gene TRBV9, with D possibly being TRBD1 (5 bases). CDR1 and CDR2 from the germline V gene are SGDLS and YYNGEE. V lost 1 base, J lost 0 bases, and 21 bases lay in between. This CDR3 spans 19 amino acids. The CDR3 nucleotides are TGTGCCAGCAGCGTATCGCCCTGGCCTAGGGGCACGAGCACAGATACGCAGTATTTT. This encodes CASSVSPWPRGTSTDTQYF.

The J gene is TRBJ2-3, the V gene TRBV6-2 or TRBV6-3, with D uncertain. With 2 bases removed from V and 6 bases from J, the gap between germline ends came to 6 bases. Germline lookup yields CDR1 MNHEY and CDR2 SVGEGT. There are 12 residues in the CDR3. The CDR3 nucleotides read TGTGCCAGCAGTTACATCTCGGATACGCAGTATTTT. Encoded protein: CASSYISDTQYF.

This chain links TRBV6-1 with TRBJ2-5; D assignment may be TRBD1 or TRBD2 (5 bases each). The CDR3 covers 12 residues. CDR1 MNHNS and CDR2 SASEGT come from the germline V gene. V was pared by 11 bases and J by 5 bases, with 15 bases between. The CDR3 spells CAGHRGGETQYF. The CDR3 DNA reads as TGTGCCGGACACCGGGGCGGGGAGACCCAGTACTTC.

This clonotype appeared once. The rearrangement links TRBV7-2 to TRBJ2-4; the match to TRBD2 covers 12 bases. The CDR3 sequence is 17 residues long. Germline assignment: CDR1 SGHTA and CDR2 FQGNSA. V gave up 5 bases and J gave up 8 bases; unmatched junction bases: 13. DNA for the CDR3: TGTGCCAGCAGCACGGGCCCTAGCGGGAGGGCGGGGGACATTCAGTACTTC. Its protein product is CASSTGPSGRAGDIQYF.

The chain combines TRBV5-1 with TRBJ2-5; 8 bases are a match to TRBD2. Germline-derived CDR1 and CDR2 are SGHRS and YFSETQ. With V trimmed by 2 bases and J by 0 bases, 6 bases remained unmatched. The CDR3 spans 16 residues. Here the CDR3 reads CASSFSGMTYQETQYF. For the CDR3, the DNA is TGCGCCAGCAGCTTTAGCGGGATGACGTACCAAGAGACCCAGTACTTC.

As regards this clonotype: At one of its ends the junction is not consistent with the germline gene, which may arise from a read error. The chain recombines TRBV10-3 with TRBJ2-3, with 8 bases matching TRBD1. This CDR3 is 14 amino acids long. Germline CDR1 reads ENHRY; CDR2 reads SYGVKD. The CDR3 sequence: CAISDWTGTDTQYF. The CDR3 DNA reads TGTGCTATCAGTGACTGGACAGGGACAGATACGCAGTATTTT.

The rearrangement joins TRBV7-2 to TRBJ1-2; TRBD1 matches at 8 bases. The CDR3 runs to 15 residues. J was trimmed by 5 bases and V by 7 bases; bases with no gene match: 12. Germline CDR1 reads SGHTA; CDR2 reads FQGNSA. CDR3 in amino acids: CASTRFRTGNYGYTF. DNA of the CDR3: TGTGCCAGCACTAGGTTTCGGACAGGGAATTATGGCTACACCTTC.

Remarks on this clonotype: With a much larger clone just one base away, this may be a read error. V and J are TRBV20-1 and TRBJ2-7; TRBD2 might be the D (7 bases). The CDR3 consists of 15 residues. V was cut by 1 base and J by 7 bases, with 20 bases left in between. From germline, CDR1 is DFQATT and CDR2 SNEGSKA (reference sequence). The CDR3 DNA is TGCAGTGCTAGAGCGTCGGCGGGGGCGATCAATGAGCAGTACTTC. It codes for CSARASAGAINEQYF.

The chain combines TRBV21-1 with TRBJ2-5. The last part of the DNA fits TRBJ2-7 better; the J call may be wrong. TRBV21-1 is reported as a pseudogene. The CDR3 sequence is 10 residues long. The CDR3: CASNEDEQYF. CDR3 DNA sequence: TGTGCCAGCAACGAGGACGAGCAGTACTTC.

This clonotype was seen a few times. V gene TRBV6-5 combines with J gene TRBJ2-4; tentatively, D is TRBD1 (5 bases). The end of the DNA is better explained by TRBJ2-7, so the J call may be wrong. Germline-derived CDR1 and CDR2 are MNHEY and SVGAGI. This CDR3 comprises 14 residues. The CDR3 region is CASSYIGAGYEQYF. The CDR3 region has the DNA TGTGCCAGCAGTTACATTGGGGCAGGGTACGAGCAGTACTTC.

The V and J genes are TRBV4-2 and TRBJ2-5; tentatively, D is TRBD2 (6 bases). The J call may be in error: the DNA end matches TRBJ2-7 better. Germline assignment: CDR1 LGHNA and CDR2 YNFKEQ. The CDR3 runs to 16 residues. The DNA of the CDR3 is TGTGCCAGCAGCCTCGAAGGAGGAGGGGTCAACTACGAGCAGTACTTC. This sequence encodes CASSLEGGGVNYEQYF.

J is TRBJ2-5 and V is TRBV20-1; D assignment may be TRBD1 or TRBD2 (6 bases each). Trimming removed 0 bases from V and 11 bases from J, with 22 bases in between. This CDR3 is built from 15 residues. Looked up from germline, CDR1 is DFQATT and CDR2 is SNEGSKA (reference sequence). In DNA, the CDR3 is TGCAGTGCTAGAGATACAGGGAGGTCCCACAATGAGCAGTACTTC. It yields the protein CSARDTGRSHNEQYF.

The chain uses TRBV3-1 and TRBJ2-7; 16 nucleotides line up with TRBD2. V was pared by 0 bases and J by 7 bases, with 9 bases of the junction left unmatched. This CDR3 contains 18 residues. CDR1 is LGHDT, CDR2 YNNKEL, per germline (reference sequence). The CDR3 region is CASSQEGSLGLAGGEQYF. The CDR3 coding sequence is TGTGCCAGCAGCCAAGAGGGTTCCCTGGGACTAGCGGGAGGGGAGCAGTACTTC.

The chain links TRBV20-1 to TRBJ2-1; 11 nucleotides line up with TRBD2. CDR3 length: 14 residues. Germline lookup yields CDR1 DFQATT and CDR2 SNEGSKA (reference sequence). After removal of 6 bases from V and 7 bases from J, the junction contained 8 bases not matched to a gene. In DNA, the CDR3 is TGCAGTGCCGCGACTAGCGGGAATATTAATGAGCAGTTCTTC. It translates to CSAATSGNINEQFF.

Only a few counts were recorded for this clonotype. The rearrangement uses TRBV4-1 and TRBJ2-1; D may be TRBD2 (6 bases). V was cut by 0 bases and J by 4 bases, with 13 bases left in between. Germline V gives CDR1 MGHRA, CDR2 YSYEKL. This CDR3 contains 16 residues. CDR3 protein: CASSQDGGRDYNEQFF. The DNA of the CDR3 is TGCGCCAGCAGCCAAGATGGAGGGAGAGATTACAATGAGCAGTTCTTC.

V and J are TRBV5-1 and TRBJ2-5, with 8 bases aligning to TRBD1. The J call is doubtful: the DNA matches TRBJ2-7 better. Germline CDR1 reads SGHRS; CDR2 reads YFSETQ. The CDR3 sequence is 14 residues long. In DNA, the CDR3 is TGCGCCAGCAGGACGGAACAGGGGGGCTACGAGCAGTACTTC. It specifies CASRTEQGGYEQYF.

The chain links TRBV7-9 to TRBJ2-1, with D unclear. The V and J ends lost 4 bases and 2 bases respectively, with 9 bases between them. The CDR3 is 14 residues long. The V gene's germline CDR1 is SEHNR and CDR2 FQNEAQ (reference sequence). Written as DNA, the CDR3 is TGTGCCAGCAGCTCAGCTGGAGCCTACAATGAGCAGTTCTTC. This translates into CASSSAGAYNEQFF.

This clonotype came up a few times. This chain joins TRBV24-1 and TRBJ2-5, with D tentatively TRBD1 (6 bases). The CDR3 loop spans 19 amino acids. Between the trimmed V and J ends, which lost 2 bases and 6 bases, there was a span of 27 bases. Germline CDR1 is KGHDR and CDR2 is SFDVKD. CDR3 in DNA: TGTGCCACCAGTGATTCCAAACTACACCAGGGGTACGATGTGAAGACCCAGTACTTC. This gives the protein CATSDSKLHQGYDVKTQYF.

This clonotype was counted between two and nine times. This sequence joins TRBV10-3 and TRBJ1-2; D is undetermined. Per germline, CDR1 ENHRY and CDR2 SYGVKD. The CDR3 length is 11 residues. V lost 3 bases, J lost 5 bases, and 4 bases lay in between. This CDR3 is CAISDSYGYTF. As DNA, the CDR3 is TGTGCCATCAGTGATAGTTATGGCTACACCTTC.

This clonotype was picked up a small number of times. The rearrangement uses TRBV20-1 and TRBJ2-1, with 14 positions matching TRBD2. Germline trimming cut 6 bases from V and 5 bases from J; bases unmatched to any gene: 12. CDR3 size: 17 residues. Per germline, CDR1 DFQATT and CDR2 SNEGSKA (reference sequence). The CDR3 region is CSAGGGLAGAAHNEQFF. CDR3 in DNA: TGCAGTGCAGGGGGGGGACTAGCGGGAGCCGCACACAATGAGCAGTTCTTC.

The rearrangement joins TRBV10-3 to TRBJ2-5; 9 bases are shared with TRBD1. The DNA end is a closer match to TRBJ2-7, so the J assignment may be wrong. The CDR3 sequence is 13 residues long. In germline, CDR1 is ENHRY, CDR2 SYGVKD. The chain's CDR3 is CAIKGQGADEQYF. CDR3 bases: TGTGCCATCAAGGGACAGGGTGCCGACGAGCAGTACTTC.